A selection of T cell receptor beta chains follows, all from one sample in a study of shared clonotypes between healthy human individuals. Clones were read by immunoSEQ multiplex PCR, and TCRdb kept only the in-frame ones, dropping some. The profile shows fewer than 1.6 million clones, about 98.5% of them singletons. The sequenced sample was naive CD4+ T cells sorted from blood. Every receptor here comes from a young man in good health. CDR3s include the opening cysteine and the closing phenylalanine or tryptophan. Fields, in order: CDR3 protein, CDR3 DNA, J gene, clone size, D gene, V gene. The D gene is left open where the match is weak. The size entry is marked missing in some rows and otherwise reads once, few, many or a size class.

CDR3: CRYHRDTIYNEQFF
DNA: TGTAGATACCACCGGGACACTATATACAATGAGCAGTTCTTC
J: TRBJ2-1
size: once
D: NA
V: TRBV7-3

CDR3: CASSLGQGAMNTEAFF
DNA: TGCGCCAGCAGCTTGGGACAGGGGGCGATGAACACTGAAGCTTTCTTT
J: TRBJ1-1
size: NA
D: TRBD1
V: TRBV5-1

CDR3: CASSDSKETQYF
DNA: TGTGCCAGCAGTGATTCAAAAGAGACCCAGTACTTC
J: TRBJ2-5
size: NA
D: NA
V: TRBV25-1

CDR3: CASSFDGFTDTQYF
DNA: TGTGCCAGCAGCTTCGACGGGTTCACAGATACGCAGTATTTT
J: TRBJ2-3
size: NA
D: NA
V: TRBV11-2

CDR3: CASSPTGGSEHF
DNA: TGTGCCAGCAGCCCTACAGGGGGCAGCGAGCATTTT
J: TRBJ1-5
size: NA
D: TRBD1
V: TRBV5-6

CDR3: CAISGADTGELFF
DNA: TGTGCCATCAGTGGCGCTGACACCGGGGAGCTGTTTTTT
J: TRBJ2-2
size: NA
D: NA
V: TRBV10-3

CDR3: CASSKSTGGQGEQYF
DNA: TGTGCCAGCAGCAAGTCGACAGGGGGCCAAGGCGAGCAGTACTTC
J: TRBJ2-7
size: NA
D: TRBD1
V: TRBV7-8

CDR3: CASSSGLAVSDTQYF
DNA: TGTGCCAGCAGCTCCGGACTAGCTGTGTCAGATACGCAGTATTTT
J: TRBJ2-3
size: NA
D: TRBD2
V: TRBV5-4

CDR3: CASSLATVNYGYTF
DNA: TGTGCCAGCAGCTTGGCGACGGTAAACTATGGCTACACCTTC
J: TRBJ1-2
size: NA
D: NA
V: TRBV5-4

CDR3: CASALRGLATNQETQYF
DNA: TGCGCCAGTGCCCTAAGGGGACTAGCGACAAACCAAGAGACCCAGTACTTC
J: TRBJ2-5
size: NA
D: TRBD2
V: TRBV5-1

CDR3: CASSLVGGRGPYEQYF
DNA: TGTGCCAGCAGCTTAGTCGGCGGGAGGGGTCCTTACGAGCAGTACTTC
J: TRBJ2-7
size: NA
D: TRBD2
V: TRBV11-2